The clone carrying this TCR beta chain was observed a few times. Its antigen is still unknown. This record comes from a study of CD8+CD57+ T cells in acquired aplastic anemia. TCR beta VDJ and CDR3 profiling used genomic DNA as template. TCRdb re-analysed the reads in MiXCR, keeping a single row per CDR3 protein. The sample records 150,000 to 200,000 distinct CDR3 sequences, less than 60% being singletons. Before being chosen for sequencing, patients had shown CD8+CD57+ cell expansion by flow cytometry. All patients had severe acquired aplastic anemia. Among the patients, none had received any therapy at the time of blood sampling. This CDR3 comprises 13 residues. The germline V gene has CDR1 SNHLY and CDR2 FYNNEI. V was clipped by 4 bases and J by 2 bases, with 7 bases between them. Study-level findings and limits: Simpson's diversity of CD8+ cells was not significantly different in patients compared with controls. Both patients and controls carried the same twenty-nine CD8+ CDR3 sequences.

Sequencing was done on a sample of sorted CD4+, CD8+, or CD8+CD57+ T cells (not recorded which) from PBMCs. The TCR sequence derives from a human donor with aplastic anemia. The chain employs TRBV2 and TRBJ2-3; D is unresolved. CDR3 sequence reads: CASSGEHTDTQYF. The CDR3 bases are TGTGCCAGCAGTGGAGAACACACAGATACGCAGTATTTT.